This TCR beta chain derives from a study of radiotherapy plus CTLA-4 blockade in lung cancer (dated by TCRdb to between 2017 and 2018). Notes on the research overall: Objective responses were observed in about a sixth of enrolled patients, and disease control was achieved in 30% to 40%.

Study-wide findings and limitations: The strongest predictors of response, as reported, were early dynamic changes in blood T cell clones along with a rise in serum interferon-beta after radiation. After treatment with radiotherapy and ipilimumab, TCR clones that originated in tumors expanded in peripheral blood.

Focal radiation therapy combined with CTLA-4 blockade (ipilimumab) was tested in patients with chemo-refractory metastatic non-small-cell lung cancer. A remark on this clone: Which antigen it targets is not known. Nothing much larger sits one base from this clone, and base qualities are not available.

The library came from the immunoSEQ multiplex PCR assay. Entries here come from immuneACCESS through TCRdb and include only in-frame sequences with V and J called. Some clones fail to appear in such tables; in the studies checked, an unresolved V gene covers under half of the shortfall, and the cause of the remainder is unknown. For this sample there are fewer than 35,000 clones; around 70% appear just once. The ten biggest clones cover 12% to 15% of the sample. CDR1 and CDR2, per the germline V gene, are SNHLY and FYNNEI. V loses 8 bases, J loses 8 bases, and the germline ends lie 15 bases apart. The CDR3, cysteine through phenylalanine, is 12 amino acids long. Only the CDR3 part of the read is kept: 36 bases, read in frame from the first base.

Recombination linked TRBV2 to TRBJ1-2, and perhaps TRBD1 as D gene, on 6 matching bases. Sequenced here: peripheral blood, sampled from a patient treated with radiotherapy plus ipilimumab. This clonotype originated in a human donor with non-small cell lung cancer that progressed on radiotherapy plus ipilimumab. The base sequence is TGTGCCAGCGCCAGGGACAATAACGGCTACACCTTC. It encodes CASARDNNGYTF.